This T cell receptor beta chain derives from a study of T cell clusters in autoimmune cytopenias. General study points: Physiological T cell clusters of healthy donors were apparently absent in primary autoimmune cytopenia patients.

Comments on this clonotype: No antigen is known for it.

One tube held mixed TRB-A and TRB-B primer pools for touch-down PCR. TCRdb re-called the multiplex PCR reads and gives one entry per CDR3 protein, without DNA. The sample has 9,500 to 14,000 distinct CDR3 sequences. CDR1 is SGHKS, CDR2 YYEKEE, per germline (reference sequence). This CDR3 contains 15 residues. Some 34,000 genome equivalents of blood DNA were amplified for TRB. This sample also belongs to another study, concerning T cell repertoires in aging, cancer and after chemotherapy.

This receptor was taken from a human donor in good health. The sample was peripheral blood. The chain employs TRBV5-5 and TRBJ2-1. The CDR3 reads CASSLRSEKYNEQFF.